The entry below gives a single T cell receptor beta chain sequence along with its context. What this receptor recognizes is not known. Per-base qualities were not stored, and no clone one base away is much larger. What this sample's time point label stands for: about 28 days (+/-7) after the second vaccine dose. AZD1222 recipients with second doses at about 4 weeks or about 12 weeks were pooled, because spike-specific TCR depth and breadth did not differ between schedules. Vaccinee samples were obtained from the UK trials COV001 and COV002, which included a single-blind randomized controlled phase 2/3 trial of AZD1222 (ChAdOx1 nCoV-19) in healthy adults. For TCRbeta chain sequencing, PBMC samples were collected from trial participants at day 0 and at day 28 after the second dose. This record comes from a study of T cell responses to AZD1222 COVID-19 vaccine (dated by TCRdb to 2020 to 2022). About the full investigation: TCR sequencing covered 233 trial participants: 207 given two doses of AZD1222 and approximately 26 given two doses of MenACWY control vaccine. Trial participants were enrolled into age subgroups of 18-55, 56-69 and 70-plus years, which contained about 150, 28 and 57 TCR-sequenced participants, respectively.

V is pared back by 10 bases and J by 4 bases, with 16 bases lying between the germline termini. The cysteine opens and the phenylalanine closes a CDR3 of 13 amino acids. Only the CDR3 part of the read is kept: 39 bases, read in frame from the first base. CDR1 and CDR2 (MDHEN, SYDVKM) derive from the germline V gene. The CDR3 regions of human TCRbeta chains were subjected to immunosequencing. The authors' pipeline ran thus. TCRs in the repertoires were matched against a reference library of SARS-CoV-2-specific TCRs that had been generated with the MIRA antigen-specificity platform. Breadth was defined as the fraction of unique TCRs that were SARS-CoV-2-associated. Depth was defined as the fraction of total T cells that were SARS-CoV-2-associated. Using the MIRA data, each spike-specific TCR was mapped to the spike region that the TCR reacts to and placed in a CD4 or CD8 class. Log10-transformed breadth and depth values were compared by one-way ANOVA with Sidak's multiple comparisons tests. TCRdb retrieved this table from immuneACCESS and kept in-frame rearrangements only. Not all clones are present; in checked studies, unresolved V genes account for under half, and no reason is known for the remainder. V and J calls plus clone size are reproduced from that table; the DNA served to infer D and trimming. The sample table holds roughly 150,000 clones, of which around 88% were seen once. The leading ten clones occupy around 1% of the sample.

Results the study describes overall, beyond this receptor: Nearly half of unique spike-specific TCRs reportedly recognized epitopes outside regions mutated in the B.1.351 and B.1.1.7 variants. Participants were mostly white British and included more females than males, and it was suggested by the authors that clonal diversity may have been underestimated. In the small 56-69-year group, the increase in depth fell short of significance, most likely because of low power. Because no day 14 peak-response samples were available, repertoires were characterized only after the peak T cell response. Vaccine-associated CD4 TCRs spanned the whole spike protein, with dominant responses in regions 160-218 and 743-854. After two AZD1222 doses, spike-specific TCR breadth and depth were significantly higher than at day 0 and than in MenACWY recipients. Conclusions about previously exposed vaccinees are limited, since just six or seven AZD1222 recipients were seropositive for SARS-CoV-2 at baseline.

The material sequenced was peripheral blood, taken 28 days after the second AZD1222 dose. The rearranged segments are TRBV28 and TRBJ2-5, with the D gene uncertain. This receptor was taken from an adult who received the AZD1222 COVID-19 vaccine. The CDR3: CATQVAQAETQYF. Read as DNA, the sequence is TGTGCCACCCAGGTTGCCCAAGCAGAGACCCAGTACTTC.